One sample yielded the 20 T cell receptor beta chains listed below, sequenced in a study of OX40 agonist ivuxolimab in advanced cancers. Assay used: immunoSEQ multiplex PCR; TCRdb lists only in-frame clones, some missing. Of fewer than 85,000 clones in the sample, roughly nine tenths were seen once. The specimen comprised CD4+ or CD8+ T cells sorted from blood, sampled in a trial of the OX40 agonist ivuxolimab. Receptors were obtained from an adult with an advanced solid tumor such as melanoma, head and neck, liver or kidney cancer.

This clone was found once. The genes are TRBV5-8 and TRBJ2-3; D is possibly TRBD1 or TRBD2 (6 bases each). CDR3 length: 16 residues. Trimming removed 7 bases at V and 1 base at J, with 19 bases between. Germline V gene data show CDR1 as SGHTS and CDR2 as YDEGEE. The CDR3 nucleotides are TGTGCCAGCCCCCTTCCGCCCGGGGGCGGCACAGATACGCAGTATTTT. This translates into CASPLPPGGGTDTQYF.

The chain links TRBV19 to TRBJ1-1; D gene uncertain. Per the germline V gene, CDR1 is LNHDA and CDR2 is SQIVND (reference sequence). The CDR3 has 14 amino acids. Trimming shortened V by 3 bases and J by 4 bases, and 12 bases separated the two germline ends. This CDR3 is CASSMLGVGTEAFF. Written as DNA, the CDR3 is TGTGCCAGTAGTATGCTCGGGGTGGGCACTGAAGCTTTCTTT.

V and J are TRBV6-5 and TRBJ2-1; D remains unclear. V was trimmed by 6 bases and J by 0 bases, leaving 6 bases between them. The CDR3 loop spans 13 amino acids. The germline gives CDR1 MNHEY, CDR2 SVGAGI. The CDR3 nucleotides read TGTGCCAGCAGGCAGGACTCCTACAATGAGCAGTTCTTC. Protein sequence: CASRQDSYNEQFF.

The J gene is TRBJ2-1, the V gene TRBV5-4; 8 bases are a match to TRBD2. Germline lookup yields CDR1 SGHNT and CDR2 YYREEE (reference sequence). Unmatched junction bases numbered 6, after V lost 0 bases and J lost 4 bases. This CDR3 has 16 residues. Written as DNA, the CDR3 is TGTGCCAGCAGCTTGGGGGGTAGCGGGACGTACAATGAGCAGTTCTTC. It specifies CASSLGGSGTYNEQFF.

This clone was recorded only once. V usage is TRBV7-3 and J usage is TRBJ2-5; the D is unclear. This CDR3 contains 13 residues. V gave up 2 bases and J gave up 2 bases, with 6 bases separating them. Per the germline V gene, CDR1 is SGHTA and CDR2 is FQGTGA. As DNA, the CDR3 is TGTGCCAGCAGCTTATATACACAAGAGACCCAGTACTTC. Amino acids: CASSLYTQETQYF.

The genes are TRBV5-8 and TRBJ2-7; 7 bases align to TRBD2. The J segment lost 5 bases and the V segment lost 4 bases, leaving 9 bases of the junction unmatched. CDR3 length equals 14 residues. Per germline, CDR1 SGHTS and CDR2 YDEGEE. As DNA, the CDR3 is TGTGCCAGCAGCCCTGACGGGAGGATCAACGAGCAGTACTTC. Protein product: CASSPDGRINEQYF.

There are a few counts of this clone. The chain links TRBV28 to TRBJ2-2; no clear D gene. The CDR3 runs to 13 residues. The germline V gene encodes CDR1 MDHEN and CDR2 SYDVKM. Between the trimmed V and J ends, which lost 3 bases and 0 bases, there was a span of 2 bases. Here the CDR3 reads CASSFPNTGELFF. As DNA, the CDR3 is TGTGCCAGCAGTTTTCCGAACACCGGGGAGCTGTTTTTT.

The chain combines TRBV30 with TRBJ2-1; TRBD1 aligns across 8 bases. This CDR3 region has 14 residues. Germline loops: CDR1 GTSNPN, CDR2 SVGIG (reference sequence). The trim removed 0 bases at V and 7 bases at J, leaving 5 bases unmatched. CDR3 bases: TGTGCCTGGAGTGTAAACAGGGGGAATAATGAGCAGTTCTTC. Protein sequence: CAWSVNRGNNEQFF.

V gene TRBV15 combines with J gene TRBJ1-3; TRBD1 agrees at 7 bases. With V trimmed by 1 base and J by 4 bases, 1 base remained unmatched. CDR1 and CDR2 from the germline V gene are LNHNV and YYDKDF (reference sequence). CDR3 length: 14 residues. The CDR3 bases are TGTGCCACCAGCAGAGGGGGACAGGGAAACACCATATATTTT. It encodes CATSRGGQGNTIYF.

The chain recombines TRBV5-1 with TRBJ1-1, with 7 bases aligning to TRBD1. From germline, CDR1 is SGHRS and CDR2 YFSETQ. With V trimmed by 1 base and J by 4 bases, 4 bases remained unmatched. This CDR3 region has 14 residues. The CDR3 sequence is CASSLKGASTEAFF. CDR3 nucleotides: TGCGCCAGCAGCTTGAAGGGGGCGAGCACTGAAGCTTTCTTT. The variable domain in full, completed from reference TRBV5-1 and TRBJ1-1, reads KAGVTQTPRYLIKTRGQQVTLSCSPISGHRSVSWYQQTPGQGLQFLFEYFSETQRNKGNFPGRFSGRQFSNSRSEMNVSTLELGDSALYLCASSLKGASTEAFFGQGTRLTVV.

This chain connects TRBV7-2 to TRBJ1-5; D not certain. The CDR3 runs 12 residues. Germline V gives CDR1 SGHTA, CDR2 FQGNSA. V shed 4 bases and J shed 7 bases, with 8 bases lying between them. CDR3 sequence: CASSSPVQPQHF. The CDR3 DNA is TGTGCCAGCAGCTCCCCCGTCCAGCCCCAGCATTTT.

The V call is TRBV6-5, the J call TRBJ2-7; TRBD1 matches at 9 bases. Germline CDR1 reads MNHEY; CDR2 reads SVGAGI. The CDR3 consists of 15 residues. J was trimmed by 3 bases and V by 2 bases; bases with no gene match: 5. The CDR3 loop is CASSYLTGQGYEQYF. Written as DNA, the CDR3 is TGTGCCAGCAGTTACCTCACGGGACAGGGCTACGAGCAGTACTTC.

The chain joins TRBV5-5 to TRBJ1-5; D perhaps matches TRBD1 (5 bases). The CDR3 is made up of 15 amino acids. CDR1 SGHKS and CDR2 YYEKEE come from the germline V gene (reference sequence). The V gene lost 0 bases and the J gene lost 4 bases, with 11 bases spanning the gap. This CDR3 reads CASSLAGGGNQPQHF. In nucleotides, the CDR3 is TGTGCCAGCAGCTTGGCCGGGGGTGGGAATCAGCCCCAGCATTTT.

V usage is TRBV11-2 and J usage is TRBJ2-7, with D hard to call. The germline V gene has CDR1 SGHAT and CDR2 FQNNGV. The germline V and J ends were trimmed by 2 bases and 1 base, with 6 bases remaining between them. The CDR3 contains 13 residues. The CDR3 DNA follows: TGTGCCAGCAGCTTAACGGAATCCTACGAGCAGTACTTC. This sequence encodes CASSLTESYEQYF.

In its sample, this clone was seen once. The chain employs TRBV20-1 and TRBJ2-7; maybe TRBD1 (6 bases). Per the germline V gene, CDR1 is DFQATT and CDR2 is SNEGSKA (reference sequence). V was cut by 3 bases and J by 5 bases, with 8 bases left in between. The CDR3 is made up of 11 amino acids. CDR3 nucleotides: TGCAGTGCTAGCAGGGGCGACGAGCAGTACTTC. It translates to CSASRGDEQYF.

The chain recombines TRBV5-1 with TRBJ2-7; D is perhaps TRBD2 (5 bases). Trimming took 0 bases from V and 6 from J, leaving 10 bases between them. Per the germline V gene, CDR1 is SGHRS and CDR2 is YFSETQ. CDR3 length equals 13 residues. As DNA, the CDR3 is TGCGCCAGCAGCTTGGAGATCGGGGTCGAGCAGTACTTC. Protein product: CASSLEIGVEQYF. The full variable domain, completed using reference TRBV5-1 and TRBJ2-7, is KAGVTQTPRYLIKTRGQQVTLSCSPISGHRSVSWYQQTPGQGLQFLFEYFSETQRNKGNFPGRFSGRQFSNSRSEMNVSTLELGDSALYLCASSLEIGVEQYFGPGTRLTVT.

The chain has TRBV11-2 and TRBJ1-2; D unclear. Between the trimmed V and J ends, which lost 3 bases and 7 bases, there was a span of 12 bases. The CDR3 spans 13 residues. Germline V CDR1 and CDR2: SGHAT, FQNNGV. CDR3 bases: TGTGCCAGCAGCTTCAGTCAAACGGTTGGCTACACCTTC. Translated, it gives CASSFSQTVGYTF.

The chain recombines TRBV5-1 with TRBJ1-4, with TRBD1 identical over 10 bases. The V and J ends lost 3 bases and 0 bases, in that order; junction bases with no gene match: 5. CDR1 and CDR2 from the germline V gene are SGHRS and YFSETQ. The CDR3 runs 17 residues. The DNA of the CDR3 is TGCGCCAGCAGCTGGGGACAGGGGACCTCAACTAATGAAAAACTGTTTTTT. This codes for CASSWGQGTSTNEKLFF.

The CDR3 DNA is TGTGCCAGCAGCTTAGGGGGTGCAAGCCAAGAGACCCAGTACTTC. Its translation is CASSLGGASQETQYF. The V and J genes are TRBV7-2 and TRBJ2-5; D unresolved. The ends were cut back, 1 base at V and 1 base at J, with 10 bases in the middle. The germline gives CDR1 SGHTA, CDR2 FQGNSA. CDR3 length equals 15 residues.

V usage is TRBV23-1 and J usage is TRBJ1-2, with 10 nucleotides matching TRBD1. TRBV23-1 is an open reading frame whose function is uncertain. Germline trimming cut 6 bases from V and 1 base from J; bases unmatched to any gene: 14. The CDR3 runs to 18 residues. The CDR3: CASSPTIGGTGVNYGYTF. The CDR3 bases are TGCGCCAGCAGCCCTACCATCGGGGGGACAGGGGTTAACTATGGCTACACCTTC.